This TCR beta chain was recovered during a study of blood T cell repertoires in COVID-19. Study overall: The origin of the acute and convalescent COVID-19 samples was the United States, Italy and Spain. The analysed material was cDNA or gDNA that came from T cells, B-cell-depleted T cells, or PBMCs.

In the authors' workflow: Reference gene primer amplification gave nucleated cell count estimates. Measured with immunoSEQ multiplex PCR; TCRdb has only the in-frame clones, and not every one. The V and J calls and clone size are taken from that table; D and trimming were inferred from the DNA. This table holds about 260,000 clones, about 88% found once. Germline trimming cut 0 bases from V and 8 bases from J; bases unmatched to any gene: 8. Germline CDR1 SGHDT, CDR2 YYEEEE. The CDR3 has 15 amino acids. The chain joins TRBV5-6 to TRBJ2-3; 8 nucleotides agree with TRBD1. Sequencing was carried out using peripheral blood. This receptor was obtained from a man aged 55 to 70 who had recovered from COVID-19. The CDR3 region is CASSLAGGPVRTQYF. The CDR3 bases are TGTGCCAGCAGCTTGGCAGGGGGCCCTGTCCGTACGCAGTATTTT.